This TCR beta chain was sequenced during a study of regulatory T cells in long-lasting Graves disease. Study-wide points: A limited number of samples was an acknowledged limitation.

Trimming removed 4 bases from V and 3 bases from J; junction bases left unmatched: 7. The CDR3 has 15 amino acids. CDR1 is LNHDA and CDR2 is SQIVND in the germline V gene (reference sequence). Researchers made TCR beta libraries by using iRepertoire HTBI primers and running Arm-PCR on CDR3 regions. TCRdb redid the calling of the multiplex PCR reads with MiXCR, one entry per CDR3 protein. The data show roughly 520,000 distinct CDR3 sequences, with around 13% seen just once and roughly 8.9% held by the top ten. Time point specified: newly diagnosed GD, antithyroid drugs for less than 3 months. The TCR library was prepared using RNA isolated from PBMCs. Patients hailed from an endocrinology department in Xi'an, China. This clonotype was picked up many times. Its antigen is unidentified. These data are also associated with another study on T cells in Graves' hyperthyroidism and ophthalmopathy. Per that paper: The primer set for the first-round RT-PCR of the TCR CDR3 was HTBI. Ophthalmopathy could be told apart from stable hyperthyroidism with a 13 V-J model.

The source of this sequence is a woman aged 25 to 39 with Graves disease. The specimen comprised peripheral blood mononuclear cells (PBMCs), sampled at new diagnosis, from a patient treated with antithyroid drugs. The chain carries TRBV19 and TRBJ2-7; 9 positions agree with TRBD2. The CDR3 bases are TGTGCCAGTAGTACCACGACTAGCGGAGACTACGAGCAGTACTTC. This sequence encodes CASSTTTSGDYEQYF.